The clone carrying this T cell receptor beta chain was counted many times. The V and J ends lost 0 bases and 0 bases respectively, with 6 bases between them. The CDR3 consists of 14 residues. Germline CDR1 is SGHRS and CDR2 is YFSETQ. This record belongs to a study of patients and donors after allogeneic stem cell transplantation. TCRdb re-called the RT-PCR reads through MiXCR, storing one row per CDR3 protein. The repertoire holds about 19,000 distinct CDR3 sequences, with 4.5% to 6% as singletons. Sequenced material: blood, either unsorted or a sorted T cell fraction (not recorded which). The rearrangement uses TRBV5-1 and TRBJ1-2, with D uncertain. This clonotype was sampled from a human donor who was either an allogeneic HSCT recipient or a stem cell or donor lymphocyte infusion donor (not recorded which). It is not recorded whose cells these are; they may come from a transplant donor. The DNA of the CDR3 is TGCGCCAGCAGCTTGGTTGAGGCTAACTATGGCTACACCTTC. Translated: CASSLVEANYGYTF.